This T cell receptor (beta chain) is drawn from a study of blood T cells in healthy people across ages. Study-wide findings and caveats: PBMC samples, being unsorted, prevented any conclusive comparison of naive and antigen-experienced cells.

V was pared by 6 bases and J by 3 bases, with 9 bases of the junction left unmatched. Germline V gives CDR1 SGDLS, CDR2 YYNGEE. This CDR3 comprises 15 residues. There are a few counts of this clonotype. What it binds is not known. With a J-beta primer mix and a sample-barcoded 5' primer, a second PCR ran roughly 6 to 11 cycles. MiXCR, run by TCRdb on the 5' RACE reads, gives a single entry per CDR3 protein. Among fewer than 600,000 distinct CDR3 sequences listed, 25% to 35% were seen once. These data were likewise used in another study, on T cells of mothers and their children.

This TCR was recovered from a boy between 2 and 10 years old in good health. This chain joins TRBV9 and TRBJ2-3, with TRBD2 matching over 8 bases. The specimen was blood. The CDR3 loop is CASTRRASGTDTQYF. The CDR3 DNA follows: TGTGCCAGCACTCGGAGGGCTAGCGGGACAGATACGCAGTATTTT.